Below, 13 T cell receptor beta chains from the same sample are listed, as sequenced in a study of blood T cell repertoires in COVID-19. Sequenced by immunoSEQ multiplex PCR; TCRdb stores in-frame clones only, minus some. The table records about 110,000 clones, around 64% of them present only once. What was sequenced was peripheral blood. These receptors originate from a woman aged 40 to 50 with acute or convalescent COVID-19.

This rearrangement joins TRBV2 to TRBJ2-1; 13 bases match TRBD2. The CDR3 is 15 amino acids. The J segment lost 5 bases and the V segment lost 6 bases, leaving 4 bases of the junction unmatched. Germline V gives CDR1 SNHLY, CDR2 FYNNEI. The CDR3 nucleotides are TGTGCCAGCAGGAAGACTAGCGGGGGGCACAATGAGCAGTTCTTC. It specifies CASRKTSGGHNEQFF.

The rearrangement uses TRBV11-2 and TRBJ2-5; 8 bases agree with TRBD2. This CDR3 has 17 amino acids. Germline CDR1 reads SGHAT; CDR2 reads FQNNGV. Trimming removed 5 bases from V and 2 bases from J; junction bases left unmatched: 13. Here the CDR3 reads CASSTLGGGGKQETQYF. The CDR3 region has the DNA TGTGCCAGCAGCACGTTAGGCGGCGGGGGGAAACAAGAGACCCAGTACTTC.

The chain uses TRBV30 and TRBJ2-5, with D maybe TRBD1 (5 bases). Germline V gene lookup returns CDR1 GTSNPN and CDR2 SVGIG (reference sequence). Trimming took 0 bases from V and 11 from J, leaving 13 bases between them. The CDR3 loop spans 12 amino acids. For the CDR3, the DNA is TGTGCCTGGAGTGTACTCCGAGACAGACAGTACTTC. As protein: CAWSVLRDRQYF.

In DNA, the CDR3 is TGTGCCAGCAGTGATAACGCGTATGAGGTCACTGAAGCTTTCTTT. Residues: CASSDNAYEVTEAFF. J is TRBJ1-1 and V is TRBV2; no definite D call. The V gene's germline CDR1 is SNHLY and CDR2 FYNNEI. This CDR3 has 15 residues. V lost 3 bases and J lost 4, with 15 bases in between.

The chain carries TRBV4-1 and TRBJ2-5; TRBD2 aligns across 9 bases. Germline V gives CDR1 MGHRA, CDR2 YSYEKL. V was pared by 0 bases and J by 4 bases, with 12 bases of the junction left unmatched. This CDR3 contains 18 residues. DNA for the CDR3: TGCGCCAGCAGCCAAGAGGGGGGTCTAGCGGGGTCTCGAGAGACCCAGTACTTC. Amino acids: CASSQEGGLAGSRETQYF.

This clone was counted between two and nine times. The V and J genes are TRBV12-3 or TRBV12-4 and TRBJ1-2; tentatively, D is TRBD1 (5 bases). The germline V and J ends were trimmed by 4 bases and 5 bases, with 11 bases remaining between them. The CDR3 runs to 13 residues. The CDR3 is CASSWGLRYGYTF. The CDR3 nucleotides are TGTGCCAGCAGTTGGGGACTGCGGTATGGCTACACCTTC.

The J gene is TRBJ2-2, the V gene TRBV2; 8 bases match TRBD1. Germline V gives CDR1 SNHLY, CDR2 FYNNEI. Trimming removed 6 bases from V and 1 base from J; junction bases left unmatched: 1. This CDR3 is built from 14 residues. This CDR3 is CASRGQVNTGELFF. DNA for the CDR3: TGTGCCAGCAGGGGACAGGTGAACACCGGGGAGCTGTTTTTT.

CDR3: CASSLGLQGYEQYF. CDR3 coding DNA: TGTGCCAGCAGCTTAGGGCTACAGGGCTACGAGCAGTACTTC. The chain uses TRBV11-2 and TRBJ2-7, with D maybe TRBD1 (6 bases). With 1 base removed from V and 3 bases from J, the gap between germline ends came to 10 bases. Germline values: CDR1 SGHAT, CDR2 FQNNGV. The CDR3 loop spans 14 amino acids.

This clone was seen many times. V gene TRBV3-1 (or the pseudogene TRBV3-2) combines with J gene TRBJ1-1; D might be TRBD1 (6 bases). Germline-derived CDR1 and CDR2 are LGHDT and YNNKEL (reference sequence). The CDR3 runs to 14 residues. Trimming pared 2 bases from V and 4 bases from J, leaving 11 bases between. Written as DNA, the CDR3 is TGTGCCAGCAGCCAATCAGGGGCAGCCACTGAAGCTTTCTTT. This encodes CASSQSGAATEAFF.

The chain combines TRBV3-1 (or the pseudogene TRBV3-2) with TRBJ2-3, with 9 bases that match TRBD2. V dropped 3 bases and J dropped 6; count of bases not matched to a gene: 10. The CDR3 contains 16 residues. From germline, CDR1 is LGHDT and CDR2 YNNKEL (reference sequence). The CDR3 loop reads CASSQSRSGGRDTQYF. As DNA, the CDR3 is TGTGCCAGCAGCCAGTCTCGGAGCGGGGGGCGGGATACGCAGTATTTT.

This chain links TRBV12-3 or TRBV12-4 with TRBJ1-2; D call uncertain. The CDR3 consists of 13 residues. Trimming took 3 bases from V and 4 from J, leaving 9 bases between them. CDR3 sequence reads: CASSLGVSYGYTF. CDR3 nucleotides: TGTGCCAGCAGTTTGGGAGTTTCCTATGGCTACACCTTC.

The chain links TRBV10-1 to TRBJ2-2, with 7 bases that match TRBD1. This CDR3 region has 13 residues. V gave up 5 bases and J gave up 8 bases; unmatched junction bases: 5. Germline V CDR1 and CDR2: WNHNN, SYGVQD (reference sequence). The CDR3: CASSPDRMGELFF. The CDR3 bases are TGCGCCAGCAGTCCGGACAGGATGGGGGAGCTGTTTTTT.

This chain connects TRBV27 to TRBJ1-1; TRBD1 matches 12 bases. V dropped 2 bases and J dropped 5; count of bases not matched to a gene: 12. Germline CDR1 and CDR2: MNHEY and SMNVEV (reference sequence). The CDR3 runs to 18 residues. The CDR3 reads CASSLGPGQGARGTEAFF. In nucleotides, the CDR3 is TGTGCCAGCAGTTTAGGACCGGGACAGGGGGCTAGGGGGACTGAAGCTTTCTTT.